The T cell receptor (beta chain) under discussion was sequenced for a study of blood T cell repertoires in COVID-19. Study overall: Samples representing acute and convalescent COVID-19 were sourced from the United States, Italy and Spain. The analysed material was cDNA or gDNA that came from T cells, B-cell-depleted T cells, or PBMCs.

Germline V gene lookup returns CDR1 SGHNT and CDR2 YYREEE (reference sequence). The length of the CDR3 is 15 residues. Trimming removed 6 bases at V and 1 base at J, with 11 bases between. In the original workflow: The assay estimated nucleated cells by amplifying reference gene primers. The assay was immunoSEQ multiplex PCR, and TCRdb's table has in-frame clones only and misses some. The V and J calls and clone size were taken over from that table, and D and trimming were inferred from the DNA. The profile covers about 300,000 clones, with around 84% appearing a single time and around 1.4% taken by the ten largest.

The sample consisted of peripheral blood. The chain links TRBV5-4 to TRBJ2-6; D unclear. The source of this sequence is an older man with acute or convalescent COVID-19. The CDR3 region has the DNA TGTGCCAGCAATGACAAAAAATCTGGGGCCAACGTCCTGACTTTC. Translating gives CASNDKKSGANVLTF.